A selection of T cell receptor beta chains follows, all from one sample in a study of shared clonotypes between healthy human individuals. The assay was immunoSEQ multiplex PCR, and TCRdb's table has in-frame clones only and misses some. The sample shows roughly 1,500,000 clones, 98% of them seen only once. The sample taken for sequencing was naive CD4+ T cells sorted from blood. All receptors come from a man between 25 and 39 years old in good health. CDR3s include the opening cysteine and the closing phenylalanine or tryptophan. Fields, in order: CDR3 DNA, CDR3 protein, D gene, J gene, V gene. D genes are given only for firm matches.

TGTGCCAGCAGCTTAATCCGGCCCGTGGGTGAAAAACTGTTTTTT | CASSLIRPVGEKLFF | - | TRBJ1-4 | TRBV7-9
TGTGCCAGCTCACCGGGAACAGGACAATGGCCCCAGCATTTT | CASSPGTGQWPQHF | - | TRBJ1-5 | TRBV18
TGTGCCAGCAGCGAGACCGGGACAGGGGACAATGAGCAGTTCTTC | CASSETGTGDNEQFF | TRBD1 | TRBJ2-1 | TRBV5-6
TGTGCCAGCAGCTTAGAACGGACTAGCGGGGAGCTGTTTTTT | CASSLERTSGELFF | TRBD2 | TRBJ2-2 | TRBV7-9
TGTGCCAGCAGCCGATCCTCGGGGCGCGAGCAGTACTTC | CASSRSSGREQYF | - | TRBJ2-7 | TRBV6-5
TGTGCCAGCAGTTTTGTTCGGTGGGCCTACGAGCAGTACTTC | CASSFVRWAYEQYF | - | TRBJ2-7 | TRBV28
TGTGCCAGCAACGGGGGAGTTTCAGATACGCAGTATTTT | CASNGGVSDTQYF | - | TRBJ2-3 | TRBV9
TGTGCCAGCAGCCCAAGACAGGGCCTTCGAGAAAAACTGTTTTTT | CASSPRQGLREKLFF | TRBD1 | TRBJ1-4 | TRBV7-9
TGTGCCAGATACGCCCCCGGCACCGGGGAGCTGTTTTTT | CARYAPGTGELFF | - | TRBJ2-2 | TRBV28
TGTGCCAGCGGACACGTACTAGCGGCCTTCTACAATGAGCAGTTCTTC | CASGHVLAAFYNEQFF | TRBD2 | TRBJ2-1 | TRBV28
TGTGCCAGCAGCTTTCAATTAGGAGTCTACGAGCAGTACTTC | CASSFQLGVYEQYF | - | TRBJ2-7 | TRBV5-8
TGTGCCAGCAGATTAGCGGGAGGGAGCCCCACAGATACGCAGTATTTT | CASRLAGGSPTDTQYF | TRBD2 | TRBJ2-3 | TRBV28
TGTGCCAGCAGCGTAGTTGCAGGAAGCGGGCACGAGACCCAGTACTTC | CASSVVAGSGHETQYF | - | TRBJ2-5 | TRBV9
TGTGCCAGCAGCCATGGAGGCCCCCAAGAGACCCAGTACTTC | CASSHGGPQETQYF | - | TRBJ2-5 | TRBV4-2
TGTGCCAGTAGTATCCCCCTTGGACATGAGCAGTTCTTC | CASSIPLGHEQFF | - | TRBJ2-1 | TRBV19
TGTGCCAGTAGTATATCGGACAGCTACGAGCAGTACTTC | CASSISDSYEQYF | - | TRBJ2-7 | TRBV19
TGTGCCATCAGGTCGGACAGGGACTCCTACGAGCAGTACTTC | CAIRSDRDSYEQYF | TRBD1 | TRBJ2-7 | TRBV10-3
TGTGCCAGCAGCCAACATTCTTCTTTCACCGAGCAGTACTTC | CASSQHSSFTEQYF | - | TRBJ2-7 | TRBV5-5
TGTGCCAGCAGCCACAAGAGTAACTATGGCTACACCTTC | CASSHKSNYGYTF | - | TRBJ1-2 | TRBV14
TGTGCCAGCAGACTATATGACAGGGTCGCCGGGGAGCTGTTTTTT | CASRLYDRVAGELFF | TRBD1 | TRBJ2-2 | TRBV6-5
TGTGCCAGCAGCCCTAGGACTAGCGGGAATATCTACGAGCAGTACTTC | CASSPRTSGNIYEQYF | TRBD2 | TRBJ2-7 | TRBV5-4
TGTGCCAGCAGCTTAGCCCTAGCGGGAGATTCCGGGGAGCTGTTTTTT | CASSLALAGDSGELFF | TRBD2 | TRBJ2-2 | TRBV7-9
TGTGCCAGTAGCTTGCGGGCGGTGAATGAAAAACTGTTTTTT | CASSLRAVNEKLFF | - | TRBJ1-4 | TRBV19
TGTGCCTGGGATTCCTTGTGGGGTTACGAGCAGTACTTC | CAWDSLWGYEQYF | - | TRBJ2-7 | TRBV30
TGTGCCAGTAGGCCGGACAGGGGGACTCAGCCCCAGCATTTT | CASRPDRGTQPQHF | TRBD1 | TRBJ1-5 | TRBV19
TGTGCCAGCAGTTACTCCTTCGGGAGAGACGGGGAGCTGTTTTTT | CASSYSFGRDGELFF | - | TRBJ2-2 | TRBV6-5
TGTGCCAGCTCACCACTCAGGGAGTACAATGAGCAGTTCTTC | CASSPLREYNEQFF | - | TRBJ2-1 | TRBV18
TGCGCCAGCAGCCACAGTGAAGGGGGATCCCCCTACGAGCAGTACTTC | CASSHSEGGSPYEQYF | - | TRBJ2-7 | TRBV4-1
TGTGCCAGCAGCTTGGGCCCTAGCGGGAGCTTTGAGCAGTTCTTC | CASSLGPSGSFEQFF | TRBD2 | TRBJ2-1 | TRBV7-9
TGTGCCAGTAGTATGACACAGCTCGATGGCTACACCTTC | CASSMTQLDGYTF | - | TRBJ1-2 | TRBV19
TGTGCCAGCAGTCCCTATAGACGGAAAGCCTACGAGCAGTACTTC | CASSPYRRKAYEQYF | - | TRBJ2-7 | TRBV28
TGCGCCAGCAGCTCTAGCGGGAGGCCGGCGACCGGGGAGCTGTTTTTT | CASSSSGRPATGELFF | TRBD2 | TRBJ2-2 | TRBV5-1
TGTGCCAGCAAACGCCCGAGAACCGGGGAGCTGTTTTTT | CASKRPRTGELFF | - | TRBJ2-2 | TRBV28
TGCGCCAGCAGCTTGGCTAATTCCCAGGAGACCCAGTACTTC | CASSLANSQETQYF | - | TRBJ2-5 | TRBV5-1
TGTGCCAGCGCCTCAGGTAGTTGGGGCTACACCTTC | CASASGSWGYTF | - | TRBJ1-2 | TRBV7-2
TGTGCAAGTCGCTTAGCCCTCCGCCCCCCCGGGACCCGCGCGGAGACCCAGTACTTC | CASRLALRPPGTRAETQYF | - | TRBJ2-5 | TRBV12-2
TGTGCCAGCAGCCCCGGGGGTTTCCACGAGCAGTACTTC | CASSPGGFHEQYF | - | TRBJ2-7 | TRBV28
TGTGCCAGCAGCGGACGAGGTTACGAGCAGTACTTC | CASSGRGYEQYF | - | TRBJ2-7 | TRBV7-9